The present TCR beta chain was sequenced within a study of OX40 agonist ivuxolimab in advanced cancers. Study details: Dose-escalation cases comprised hepatocellular carcinoma, melanoma, renal cell or head and neck cancer. Averaging 60 years in age, with a range of about 23 to 90, the cohort was approximately 84% male.

The CDR3 extends over 19 amino acids. This clone was counted a single time. Profiling relied on immunoSEQ multiplex PCR, and the TCRdb table lists in-frame clones only, not all of them. The sample consists of 100,000 or so clones, approximately 90% of them appearing once. V usage is TRBV21-1 and J usage is TRBJ2-3; TRBD1 reflects the table's D call only, with no check against the DNA. TRBV21-1 is a documented pseudogene. This receptor was obtained from an adult with an advanced solid tumor such as melanoma, head and neck, liver or kidney cancer. This sample comprised CD4+ or CD8+ T cells sorted from blood, obtained in a trial of the OX40 agonist ivuxolimab. CDR3 sequence reads: CASSKVKAGEDRYTDTQYF. The CDR3 region has the DNA TGTGCCAGCAGCAAAGTTAAGGCAGGAGAGGACAGATACACAGATACGCAGTATTTT.